Here is one T cell receptor beta chain with its context. As originally analysed: For nucleated cells, counts were estimated from reference gene primer amplification. Repertoires were generated with immunoSEQ multiplex PCR, while TCRdb's copy carries only in-frame clones and drops some. Clonal size and the V and J genes are those of that table, whereas D and trimming came from the DNA. The sample has 250,000 or so clones, around nine tenths seen once; the top ten hold approximately 1.7%. The V gene's germline CDR1 is MGHDK and CDR2 SYGVNS. CDR3 length: 14 amino acids. Between the trimmed V and J ends, which lost 3 bases and 4 bases, there was a span of 11 bases. Clinical histories supplied by participants themselves formed the basis of cohort assignment. This sample stems from a study of blood T cell repertoires in COVID-19. The overall study: Both acute and convalescent COVID-19 samples were obtained from the United States, Italy and Spain. PBMCs, B-cell-depleted T cells, or T cells were the source of the cDNA or gDNA that made up the material.

This sequence was found in a woman in her 50s who had recovered from COVID-19. The V gene is TRBV25-1, the J gene TRBJ2-3, with D possibly matching TRBD1 (6 bases). The material sequenced was PBMCs or T cells enriched from blood (not recorded which). The CDR3: CASSESQGSDTQYF. The CDR3, as DNA: TGTGCCAGCAGTGAGAGCCAGGGGTCAGATACGCAGTATTTT.